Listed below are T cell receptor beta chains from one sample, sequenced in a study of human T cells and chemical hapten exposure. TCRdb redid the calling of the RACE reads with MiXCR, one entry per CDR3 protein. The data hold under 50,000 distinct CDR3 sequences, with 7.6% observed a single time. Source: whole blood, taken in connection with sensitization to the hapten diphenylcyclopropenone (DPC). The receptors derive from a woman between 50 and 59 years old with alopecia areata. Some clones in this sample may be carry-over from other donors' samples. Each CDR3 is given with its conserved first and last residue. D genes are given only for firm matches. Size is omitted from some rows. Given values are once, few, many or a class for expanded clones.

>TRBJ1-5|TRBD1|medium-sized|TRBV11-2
TGTGCCAGCAGCCCTGGACAGGGCCGGCCCCAGCATTTT
CASSPGQGRPQHF
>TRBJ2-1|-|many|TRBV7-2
TGTGCCAGCAGCTTAGCGGAAGCCCCCTACAATGAGCAGTTCTTC
CASSLAEAPYNEQFF
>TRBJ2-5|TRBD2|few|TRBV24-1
TGTGCCACCGCTGTTGGGGGGACTAGCGGGAAAGAGACCCAGTACTTC
CATAVGGTSGKETQYF
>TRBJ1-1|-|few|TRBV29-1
TGCAGCGTTTGTCGGGGTAGGAACACTGAAGCTTTCTTT
CSVCRGRNTEAFF
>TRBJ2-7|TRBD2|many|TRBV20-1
TGCAGTGCTAGTAACCGGGAGGGGTACGAGCAGTACTTC
CSASNREGYEQYF
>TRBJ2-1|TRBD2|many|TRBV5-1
TGCGCCAGCAGTCCGGCGGGACTAGCGGACAATGAGCAGTTCTTC
CASSPAGLADNEQFF
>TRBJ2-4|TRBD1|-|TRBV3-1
TGTGCCAGCAGCCAAGTAGGGGGCGCCTACATTCAGTACTTC
CASSQVGGAYIQYF
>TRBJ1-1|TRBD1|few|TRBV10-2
TGCGCCAGCAGTTCCCGGACAGGGCCCGGAGCTTTCTTT
CASSSRTGPGAFF
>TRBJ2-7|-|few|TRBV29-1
TGCAGCGTTGGGGACCCCTACGAGCAGTACTTC
CSVGDPYEQYF
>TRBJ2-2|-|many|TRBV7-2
TGTGCCAGCAGCCCTGGGACCAACTCCCTCACCGGGGAGCTGTTTTTT
CASSPGTNSLTGELFF
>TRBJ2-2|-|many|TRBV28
TGTGCCAGCAGTCCCACCCGGGCGACGGGCACCGGGGAGCTGTTTTTT
CASSPTRATGTGELFF
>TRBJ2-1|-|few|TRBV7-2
TGTGCCAGCAGCTTGGGCGGCCTCTTGGGCTACAATGAGCAGTTCTTC
CASSLGGLLGYNEQFF
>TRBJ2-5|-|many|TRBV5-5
TGTGCCAGCACCACGGGGGGCATAAGGCTAGAGACCCAGTACTTC
CASTTGGIRLETQYF
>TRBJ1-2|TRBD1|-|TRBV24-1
TGTGCCACCAGTGATTCGGGACAGGGGGCGCGAGGCTACACCTTC
CATSDSGQGARGYTF
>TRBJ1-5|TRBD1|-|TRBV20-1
TGCAGTGCTCCCCGACAGGGGGCGAGGCAGCCCCAGCATTTT
CSAPRQGARQPQHF
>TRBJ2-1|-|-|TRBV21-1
TGTGCCAGCAGCAAAGTGCGGAAGCGGGAGGGATACAATGAGCAGTTCTTC
CASSKVRKREGYNEQFF
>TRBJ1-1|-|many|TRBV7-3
TGTGCCAGCAGCTTCCAGGGTGGAGGGTATACTGAAGCTTTCTTT
CASSFQGGGYTEAFF
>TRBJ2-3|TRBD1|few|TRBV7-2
TGTGCCAGCAGCTTAGCTGTACAGGGGTTCAACACAGATACGCAGTATTTT
CASSLAVQGFNTDTQYF
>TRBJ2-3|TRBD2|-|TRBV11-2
TGTGCCAGCAGCCCGCTGACTAGCGGGAGAACAGATACGCAGTATTTT
CASSPLTSGRTDTQYF
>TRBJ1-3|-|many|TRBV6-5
TGTGCCAGCAGTCCCTCCGGGAGACGAAACACCATATATTTT
CASSPSGRRNTIYF
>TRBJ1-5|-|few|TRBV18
TGTGCCAGCTCACCGCGAGGGGTGGAGGCCGGCAATCAGCCCCAGCATTTT
CASSPRGVEAGNQPQHF
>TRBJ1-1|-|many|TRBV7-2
TGTGCCAGCAGCTCGGGGTTACGCATGGCTTTCTTT
CASSSGLRMAFF
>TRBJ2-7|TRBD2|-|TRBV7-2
TGTGCCAGCAGCTTAGGCGGGAGGAACTACGAGCAGTACTTC
CASSLGGRNYEQYF
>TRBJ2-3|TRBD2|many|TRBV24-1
TGTGCCACCAGTGACCTTAGACTAGCGGGAGACGCAGATACGCAGTATTTT
CATSDLRLAGDADTQYF
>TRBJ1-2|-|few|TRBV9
TGTGCCAGCAGCGTCGCTCTCAACTATGGCTACACCTTC
CASSVALNYGYTF
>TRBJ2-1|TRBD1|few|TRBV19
TGTGCCAGTAGTATGGGACAGTCCCAGTCTGAGTTCTTC
CASSMGQSQSEFF
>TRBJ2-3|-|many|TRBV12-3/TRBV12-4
TGTGCCAGCAGAATCACAGATACGCAGTATTTT
CASRITDTQYF
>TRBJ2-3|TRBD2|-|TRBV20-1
TGCAGTGTCTCGACTAGCGGGAGCACAGATACGCAGTATTTT
CSVSTSGSTDTQYF
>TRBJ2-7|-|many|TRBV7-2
TGTGCCAGCAGCTTAGCGTGGCAGCCGAGCTACGAGCAGTACTTC
CASSLAWQPSYEQYF
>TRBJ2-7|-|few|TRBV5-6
TGTGCCAGCAGCTTGGTGGGTTCCTACGAGCAGTACTTC
CASSLVGSYEQYF
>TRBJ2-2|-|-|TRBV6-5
TGTGCCAGCAGGACGAACACCGGGGAGCTGTTTTTT
CASRTNTGELFF
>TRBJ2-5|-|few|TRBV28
TGTGCCAGCAACGCAGTCCAAGAGACCCAGTACTTC
CASNAVQETQYF
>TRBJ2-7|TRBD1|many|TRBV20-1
TGCAGTGCCTCGGACAGGGCCGAGCAGTACTTC
CSASDRAEQYF
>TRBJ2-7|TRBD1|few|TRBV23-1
TGCGCCAGCAGTCAAAACGATTGCGGGACAGGTGTTTCCTACGAGCAGTACTTC
CASSQNDCGTGVSYEQYF
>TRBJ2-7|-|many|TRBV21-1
TGTGCCAGCAGCAGAGCACCCTACGAGCAGTACTTC
CASSRAPYEQYF
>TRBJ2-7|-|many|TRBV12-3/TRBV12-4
TGTGCCAGCAGTCCCCGGGGTTTAGCAGAGCAGTACTTC
CASSPRGLAEQYF
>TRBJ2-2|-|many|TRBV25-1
TGTGCCAGCAGTGAAGGGTCGGGTAGGCTCACCGGGGAGCTGTTTTTT
CASSEGSGRLTGELFF
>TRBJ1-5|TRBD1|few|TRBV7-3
TGTGCCAGCAGCCCGAGGGACAGGGTAGTACGTCCATATAGCAATCAGCCCCAGCATTTT
CASSPRDRVVRPYSNQPQHF
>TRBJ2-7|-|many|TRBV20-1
TGCAGTGCTAGAGACTTCCCAGGCGCCAGAATCTCCTACGAGCAGTACTTC
CSARDFPGARISYEQYF
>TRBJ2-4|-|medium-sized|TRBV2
TGTGCCAGCAGCCCCCGCCTAGGAGTCTCAAACATTCAGTACTTC
CASSPRLGVSNIQYF
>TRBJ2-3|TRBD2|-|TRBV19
TGTGCCAGTAGTACGGGAGGGAGTACGCAGTATTTT
CASSTGGSTQYF
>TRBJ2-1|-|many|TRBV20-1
TGCAGTGCTAGAGGACACCTGGCCTACAATGAGCAGTTCTTC
CSARGHLAYNEQFF
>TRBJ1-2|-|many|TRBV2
TGTGCCAGCAGGGCGACAGTGAACTATGGCTACACCTTC
CASRATVNYGYTF
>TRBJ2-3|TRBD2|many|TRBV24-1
TGTGCCACCAGTGAGCGGACTAGCGGGAGAAGCACAGATACGCAGTATTTT
CATSERTSGRSTDTQYF
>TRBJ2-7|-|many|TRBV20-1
TGCAGTGTCAGCGCGTTGGACGAGCAGTACTTC
CSVSALDEQYF
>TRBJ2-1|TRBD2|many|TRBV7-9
TGTGCCAGCAGCCGAGCGGGACTTAAAGCCGATGAGCAGTTCTTC
CASSRAGLKADEQFF
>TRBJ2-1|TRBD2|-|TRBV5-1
TGCGCCAGCAGCTCTACTAGCGGGGCGTACAATGAGCAGTTCTTC
CASSSTSGAYNEQFF
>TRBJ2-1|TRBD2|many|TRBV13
TGTGCCAGCAGCTTTAGGACTAGCGGTAACAATGAGCAGTTCTTC
CASSFRTSGNNEQFF
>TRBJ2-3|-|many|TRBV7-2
TGTGCCAGCAGCCCTCTGGCGGGAAGGGGGGATACGCAGTATTTT
CASSPLAGRGDTQYF
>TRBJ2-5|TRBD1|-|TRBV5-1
TGCGCCAGCAGGAGGGACAGGGAAGGGGAGACCCAGTACTTC
CASRRDREGETQYF
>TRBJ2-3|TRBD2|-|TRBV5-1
TGCGCCAGCAGCTTGGCTAGCGGGAGGGTCCCAGATACGCAGTATTTT
CASSLASGRVPDTQYF
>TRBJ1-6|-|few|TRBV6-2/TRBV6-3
TGTGCCAGCACCGAGACGGGATGGGGGATTCGTTCACCCCTCCACTTT
CASTETGWGIRSPLHF
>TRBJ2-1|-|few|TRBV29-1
TGCAGCGTTGGGCATAGTGGTAATGAGCAGTTCTTC
CSVGHSGNEQFF
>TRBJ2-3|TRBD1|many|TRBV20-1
TGCAGTGCTAGAGCGACGGACAGGGGTTTGGATACGCAGTATTTT
CSARATDRGLDTQYF
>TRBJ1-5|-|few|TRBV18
TGTGCCAGCTCTCCGAGGGAAAATAGCAATCAGCCCCAGCATTTT
CASSPRENSNQPQHF